The rows below give T cell receptor beta chains drawn from one sample of a study of shared clonotypes between healthy human individuals. This table comes from immunoSEQ multiplex PCR, and its TCRdb copy is limited to in-frame clones, with some not included. The table shows roughly 2.2 million clones, with 93% occurring only once. The source material was naive CD4+ T cells from PBMCs. The receptors stem from a man younger than 35 in good health. Some clones in this sample may be carry-over from other donors' samples. The CDR3 runs from the conserved cysteine through the conserved F or W. Each record gives: D gene, CDR3 length, J gene, clone size, V gene, CDR3 protein, CDR3 DNA. D genes are given only for firm matches. The size entry is marked missing in some rows and otherwise reads once, few, many or a size class.

TRBD2 15 TRBJ2-1 NA TRBV15 CATSRTSASYNEQFF TGTGCCACCAGTCGGACTAGCGCTAGCTACAATGAGCAGTTCTTC
NA 13 TRBJ2-7 NA TRBV5-1 CASMGGGGDEQYF TGCGCCAGCATGGGGGGAGGAGGGGACGAGCAGTACTTC
NA 12 TRBJ2-1 NA TRBV6-5 CASMGRYNEQFF TGTGCCAGCATGGGGCGGTACAATGAGCAGTTCTTC
TRBD1 16 TRBJ2-7 NA TRBV4-1 CASSLKGQGMGYEQYF TGCGCCAGCAGCCTTAAGGGACAGGGAATGGGCTACGAGCAGTACTTC
TRBD1 13 TRBJ1-1 NA TRBV5-1 CASSRTGGTEAFF TGCGCCAGCAGCAGGACAGGGGGCACTGAAGCTTTCTTT
NA 12 TRBJ1-2 few TRBV30 CAWSVAAYGYTF TGTGCCTGGAGTGTGGCAGCGTATGGCTACACCTTC
NA 17 TRBJ2-1 NA TRBV4-2 CASSQEGAGEAYNEQFF TGTGCCAGCAGCCAAGAGGGGGCGGGAGAGGCGTACAATGAGCAGTTCTTC
NA 14 TRBJ2-7 NA TRBV28 CASSLRNRQYEQYF TGTGCCAGCAGTTTAAGGAACAGACAGTACGAGCAGTACTTC
NA 15 TRBJ1-1 NA TRBV5-1 CASSSQAGLNTEAFF TGCGCCAGCAGCTCGCAAGCAGGGTTGAACACTGAAGCTTTCTTT
TRBD2 16 TRBJ2-3 NA TRBV5-1 CASSLGREVPTDTQYF TGCGCCAGCAGCTTGGGACGGGAGGTCCCGACAGATACGCAGTATTTT